Each of the 10 T cell receptor beta chains below was sequenced from the same sample in a study of T cell responses to AZD1222 COVID-19 vaccine. This table comes from immunoSEQ multiplex PCR, and its TCRdb copy is limited to in-frame clones, with some not included. The sample consists of 150,000 to 200,000 clones, 80% to 90% of them appearing once. This specimen consisted of peripheral blood, obtained 28 days after the second dose of the MenACWY control vaccine. The origin of the receptors is an adult who received the MenACWY meningococcal vaccine as a control.

This clone was seen a handful of times. The chain combines TRBV5-1 with TRBJ2-7; D is perhaps TRBD1 (6 bases). The CDR3 sequence is 14 residues long. Germline CDR1 reads SGHRS; CDR2 reads YFSETQ. Trimming shortened V by 0 bases and J by 2 bases, and 9 bases separated the two germline ends. The CDR3 DNA is TGCGCCAGCAGCTTGGGACGGGACACCTACGAGCAGTACTTC. It encodes CASSLGRDTYEQYF.

This chain joins TRBV11-3 and TRBJ1-2; the D is unclear. Trimming removed 1 base from V and 4 bases from J, with 22 bases in between. CDR1 is SGHNT, CDR2 YENEEA, per germline. CDR3 length equals 18 residues. CDR3 sequence (DNA): TGTGCCAGCAGCTTAGCGAACTTCTGTGGAGGGAAGGGCTATGGCTACACCTTC. As protein: CASSLANFCGGKGYGYTF. The whole variable domain, filled in from reference TRBV11-3 and TRBJ1-2, reads EAGVVQSPRYKIIEKKQPVAFWCNPISGHNTLYWYLQNLGQGPELLIRYENEEAVDDSQLPKDRFSAERLKGVDSTLKIQPAELGDSAVYLCASSLANFCGGKGYGYTFGSGTRLTVV.

This clone appeared once. V usage is TRBV7-9 and J usage is TRBJ2-7; TRBD2 aligns across 15 bases. Germline assignment: CDR1 SEHNR and CDR2 FQNEAQ (reference sequence). The ends lost 4 bases at V and 5 bases at J; junction bases unmatched: 9. CDR3 length equals 17 residues. In nucleotides, the CDR3 is TGTGCCAGCAGCTCCTCGGGACTAGCGGGAGGAGTTGACGAGCAGTACTTC. The encoded protein is CASSSSGLAGGVDEQYF.

The V gene is TRBV19, the J gene TRBJ1-3; 7 nucleotides match TRBD1. The CDR3 consists of 17 residues. The J segment lost 0 bases and the V segment lost 3 bases, leaving 8 bases of the junction unmatched. CDR1 LNHDA and CDR2 SQIVND come from the germline V gene (reference sequence). CDR3 sequence reads: CASSMRDSSISGNTIYF. The CDR3 DNA sequence: TGTGCCAGTAGTATGCGGGACAGCTCCATCTCTGGAAACACCATATATTTT. The full variable domain, rest sourced from reference TRBV19 and TRBJ1-3, is DGGITQSPKYLFRKEGQNVTLSCEQNLNHDAMYWYRQDPGQGLRLIYYSQIVNDFQKGDIAEGYSVSREKKESFPLTVTSAQKNPTAFYLCASSMRDSSISGNTIYFGEGSWLTVV.

The chain couples TRBV10-2 to TRBJ2-1; D possibly corresponds to TRBD2 (5 bases). The length of the CDR3 is 11 residues. CDR1 is WSHSY and CDR2 is SAAADI in the germline V gene. V was shortened by 7 bases and J by 10 bases, with 11 bases between the two germline ends. This CDR3 is CASMRAFEQFF. CDR3 DNA sequence: TGCGCCAGCATGAGGGCGTTCGAGCAGTTCTTC.

This chain connects TRBV5-1 to TRBJ2-2; 12 nucleotides agree with TRBD2. The junction had 11 bases not matched to a gene; V was cut back by 4 bases and J by 7 bases. Per germline, CDR1 SGHRS and CDR2 YFSETQ. The CDR3 covers 17 residues. CDR3 DNA sequence: TGCGCCAGCAGCGCCGGGACTAGCGGGTCCCGAGTCGGGGAGCTGTTTTTT. It specifies CASSAGTSGSRVGELFF.

V usage is TRBV30 and J usage is TRBJ1-4; weak D call: TRBD1 (5 bases). This CDR3 is built from 15 residues. Trimming removed 6 bases from V and 8 bases from J, with 22 bases in between. CDR1 is GTSNPN, CDR2 SVGIG, per germline (reference sequence). The CDR3 nucleotides are TGTGCCTGTGAGTGGTCAGGGTTCGTAAGGGAAAAACTGTTTTTT. It codes for CACEWSGFVREKLFF.

Concerning this clone itself: This specimen includes other DNA sequences encoding the same CDR3. This CDR3 reads CASIGQGYEQYF. The CDR3 DNA reads TGTGCCAGCATAGGACAGGGCTACGAGCAGTACTTC. The gene calls are TRBV6-5 and TRBJ2-7, with 8 bases lining up with TRBD1. Germline assignment: CDR1 MNHEY and CDR2 SVGAGI. This CDR3 contains 12 residues. V lost 7 bases to trimming and J lost 3 bases; unmatched junction nucleotides: 2.

V is TRBV4-2 and J is TRBJ2-7, with 8 bases identical to TRBD2. J gave up 3 bases and V 1 base, and 5 bases lay outside the gene matches. The germline CDR1 and CDR2 sequences are LGHNA and YNFKEQ. The CDR3 extends over 15 amino acids. CDR3 region: CASSQASGQSYEQYF. CDR3 nucleotides: TGTGCCAGCAGCCAAGCTAGCGGGCAGAGCTACGAGCAGTACTTC.

The J gene is TRBJ2-7, the V gene TRBV6-2 or TRBV6-3; no clear D gene. The CDR3 consists of 15 residues. Trimming removed 2 bases from V and 0 bases from J, with 11 bases in between. Germline V lookup: CDR1 MNHEY, CDR2 SVGEGT. CDR3 protein: CASSYPGASSYEQYF. The DNA of the CDR3 is TGTGCCAGCAGTTACCCTGGCGCGAGCTCCTACGAGCAGTACTTC.